This TCR beta chain originates from a study of Ad26.COV2.S vaccination and SARS-CoV-2 variants. Study background: Participants got Ad26.COV2.S intramuscularly, once or twice 56 days apart.

Treatment reported: around 19 received Ad26.COV2.S at low or high dose, single or two shots; about 5 received placebo; per-sample allocation not given. Samples came from day 63 after the first vaccine or placebo injection. Profiled with immunoSEQ multiplex PCR; TCRdb holds only in-frame clones, not every one. The sample consists of about 390,000 clones, around 85% of them appearing once. Deletions cut 9 bases from V and 0 bases from J, with 15 bases between. This CDR3 has 15 residues. CDR1 MNHEY and CDR2 SVGAGI come from the germline V gene. The clonotype was recovered from a person aged 18-65 years who received the Ad26.COV2.S COVID-19 vaccine or a placebo. This sample comprised peripheral blood, obtained in a trial of Ad26.COV2.S vaccine versus placebo. The chain joins TRBV6-5 to TRBJ1-5, with unresolved D. The CDR3 sequence: CASVLGGYSNQPQHF. For the CDR3, the DNA is TGTGCCAGTGTCCTCGGAGGATATAGCAATCAGCCCCAGCATTTT.